This TCR beta chain stems from a study of neurological immune-mediated disorders. TCRdb re-derived calls from the 5' RACE reads in MiXCR, one entry per CDR3 protein. This sample yields around 83,000 distinct CDR3 sequences, of which 12% to 15% are seen a single time; 6% to 7% belongs to the top ten. In the case of this clonotype: This may be a read error, as it is one base from a much larger clone.

Germline lookup yields CDR1 LGHDT and CDR2 YNNKEL (reference sequence). This CDR3 has 14 amino acids. Material for sequencing was PBMCs. The V and J genes are TRBV3-1 and TRBJ2-1; 13 nucleotides match TRBD2. The receptor's source is a woman between 45 and 65 years old in good health. The CDR3 protein is CSSGGTSGVHEQFF. The CDR3 coding sequence is TGTTCCAGCGGAGGGACTAGCGGGGTCCATGAGCAGTTCTTC.